The next 31 T cell receptor beta chains were all read from a single sample in a study of cytomegalovirus exposure and HLA in healthy donors. It was with 60 Vbeta and 13 Jbeta primers that the PCR ran. Using immunoSEQ multiplex PCR, the repertoire was profiled, and TCRdb retains in-frame clones only, with some absent. The sample contains 170,000 or so clones, around 80% of which appear only once. The sample comprised PBMCs. These receptors were obtained from a woman between 25 and 40 years old in good health and CMV-seronegative.

This chain connects TRBV6-5 to TRBJ1-1; D gene ambiguous. CDR1 is MNHEY, CDR2 SVGAGI, per germline. The CDR3 spans 15 residues. V dropped 2 bases and J dropped 2 bases, with 12 bases sitting between them. In DNA, the CDR3 is TGTGCCAGCAGTTACCCCGAGGATGGTAACACTGAAGCTTTCTTT. Translated: CASSYPEDGNTEAFF.

V usage is TRBV14 and J usage is TRBJ2-7, with D perhaps matching TRBD1 (6 bases). The CDR3 contains 15 residues. The V and J ends lost 4 bases and 2 bases respectively, with 15 bases between them. Germline V gene data show CDR1 as SGHDN and CDR2 as FVKESK. The CDR3 loop reads CASSLPGVPPYEQYF. The DNA for the CDR3 is TGTGCCAGCAGCCTGCCAGGGGTTCCACCCTACGAGCAGTACTTC.

The chain is built from TRBV6-5 and TRBJ1-1; D is possibly TRBD1 (5 bases). Germline loops: CDR1 MNHEY, CDR2 SVGAGI. This CDR3 has 13 residues. The germline V and J ends were trimmed by 8 bases and 2 bases, with 12 bases remaining between them. CDR3 loop: CASPPGGNTEAFF. The CDR3 nucleotides are TGTGCCAGCCCCCCGGGGGGAAACACTGAAGCTTTCTTT.

The chain joins TRBV18 to TRBJ1-3, with a weak D call TRBD1 (6 bases). Germline loops: CDR1 KGHSH, CDR2 LQKENI. The CDR3 is 13 residues long. V was pared by 4 bases and J by 2 bases, with 6 bases between. The CDR3 DNA sequence: TGTGCCAGCTCACAGGGGGCTGGAAACACCATATATTTT. Its protein is CASSQGAGNTIYF.

The chain recombines TRBV27 with TRBJ2-7, with 9 bases lining up with TRBD2. This CDR3 comprises 14 residues. Germline loops: CDR1 MNHEY, CDR2 SMNVEV (reference sequence). The trim removed 5 bases at V and 6 bases at J, leaving 8 bases unmatched. CDR3 loop: CASSLGLASTEQYF. The CDR3 DNA reads TGTGCCAGCAGTCTGGGACTAGCATCGACCGAGCAGTACTTC.

Only a few counts were recorded for this clone. V and J are TRBV30 and TRBJ2-6; D uncertain. The CDR3 consists of 12 residues. The V gene's germline CDR1 is GTSNPN and CDR2 SVGIG (reference sequence). V shed 4 bases and J shed 3 bases, with 4 bases lying between them. The CDR3 DNA sequence: TGTGCCTGGACAGTTGGGGCCAACGTCCTGACTTTC. Its protein product is CAWTVGANVLTF.

The J gene is TRBJ1-2, the V gene TRBV4-3; no firm D call. Germline V gene sequence: CDR1 LGHNA, CDR2 YSLEER. This CDR3 is 15 amino acids long. Between the trimmed V and J ends, which lost 0 bases and 3 bases, there was a span of 11 bases. The CDR3 spells CASSQDFGGHYGYTF. The DNA for the CDR3 is TGCGCCAGCAGCCAAGATTTTGGAGGGCACTATGGCTACACCTTC.

This sequence joins TRBV27 and TRBJ2-1; 11 bases map to TRBD1. Germline V gene lookup returns CDR1 MNHEY and CDR2 SMNVEV (reference sequence). V lost 4 bases and J lost 6; bases outside the gene matches: 5. This CDR3 comprises 15 residues. The CDR3, as DNA: TGTGCCAGCAGTTACTACGGGACAGGGGGCAATGAGCAGTTCTTC. Amino acids: CASSYYGTGGNEQFF.

The gene calls are TRBV28 and TRBJ2-6; 7 bases line up with TRBD1. The V segment lost 4 bases and the J segment 0 bases; nucleotides outside the gene matches: 21. Germline lookup yields CDR1 MDHEN and CDR2 SYDVKM. This CDR3 is built from 22 residues. As DNA, the CDR3 is TGTGCCAGCAGTTCCTACACCTACGACGGACAAGGGGGCCTCTCTGGGGCCAACGTCCTGACTTTC. Its translation: CASSSYTYDGQGGLSGANVLTF.

The chain has TRBV18 and TRBJ2-5; 8 nucleotides line up with TRBD1. Germline CDR1 reads KGHSH; CDR2 reads LQKENI. The CDR3 consists of 14 residues. The trim removed 3 bases at V and 3 bases at J, leaving 3 bases unmatched. The CDR3 protein is CASSPLDREETQYF. CDR3 DNA sequence: TGTGCCAGCTCACCCTTGGACAGGGAAGAGACCCAGTACTTC. Full variable domain (rest looked up from reference TRBV18 and TRBJ2-5): NAGVMQNPRHLVRRRGQEARLRCSPMKGHSHVYWYRQLPEEGLKFMVYLQKENIIDESGMPKERFSAEFPKEGPSILRIQQVVRGDSAAYFCASSPLDREETQYFGPGTRLLVL.

This chain uses TRBV2 with TRBJ2-7, with 9 positions matching TRBD2. Per the germline V gene, CDR1 is SNHLY and CDR2 is FYNNEI. J lost 1 base, V lost 1 base, and 2 bases had no gene match. CDR3 size: 15 residues. The CDR3 here is CASSEGGLASYEQYF. The CDR3 DNA reads TGTGCCAGCAGTGAAGGCGGACTAGCGTCCTACGAGCAGTACTTC. Full variable domain (rest looked up from reference TRBV2 and TRBJ2-7): EPEVTQTPSHQVTQMGQEVILRCVPISNHLYFYWYRQILGQKVEFLVSFYNNEISEKSEIFDDQFSVERPDGSNFTLKIRSTKLEDSAMYFCASSEGGLASYEQYFGPGTRLTVT.

This chain connects TRBV7-2 to TRBJ2-7; 9 bases fit TRBD2. CDR1 SGHTA and CDR2 FQGNSA come from the germline V gene. J was trimmed by 4 bases and V by 2 bases; bases with no gene match: 9. This CDR3 region has 16 residues. The CDR3 region has the DNA TGTGCCAGCAGCTTATGGGGCGGGGGGGCAGTTTACGAGCAGTACTTC. Encoded protein: CASSLWGGGAVYEQYF.

Only one count was recorded for this clone. V and J are TRBV7-2 and TRBJ1-4; TRBD1 agrees at 7 bases. J gave up 4 bases and V 2 bases, and 10 bases lay outside the gene matches. This CDR3 has 17 amino acids. Germline CDR1 SGHTA, CDR2 FQGNSA. CDR3 protein: CASSLTGGQDSNEKLFF. CDR3 coding DNA: TGTGCCAGCAGCTTAACCGGCGGACAGGACAGTAATGAAAAACTGTTTTTT.

Only a few counts were recorded for this clone. The chain carries TRBV4-2 and TRBJ1-4, with TRBD1 matching over 8 bases. The V gene end was trimmed by 4 bases and the J gene end by 8 bases; junction bases not matched to a gene: 6. The CDR3 consists of 14 residues. Germline loops: CDR1 LGHNA, CDR2 YNFKEQ. The CDR3 nucleotides are TGTGCCAGCAGCCCTACTACAGGGGGGGAAAAACTGTTTTTT. This sequence encodes CASSPTTGGEKLFF.

V and J are TRBV9 and TRBJ2-1; the match to TRBD2 covers 9 bases. V shed 2 bases and J 0 bases; nucleotides not matched to a gene: 3. The CDR3 contains 16 residues. The germline gives CDR1 SGDLS, CDR2 YYNGEE. The CDR3 spells CASSVDSGSSYNEQFF. Written as DNA, the CDR3 is TGTGCCAGCAGCGTGGATAGCGGGAGCTCCTACAATGAGCAGTTCTTC.

In this sample, this clone turned up a few times. Compared with germline, one end of the junction differs, possibly owing to a read error. The rearrangement uses TRBV6-5 and TRBJ1-4; weak D call: TRBD1 (6 bases). Germline-derived CDR1 and CDR2 are MNHEY and SVGAGI. The CDR3 is made up of 16 amino acids. The CDR3 reads CASSYWSGTMNGKLFF. For the CDR3, the DNA is TGTGCCAGCAGTTACTGGAGCGGGACAATGAATGGAAAACTGTTTTTT.

This clone was seen a handful of times. This sequence joins TRBV7-9 and TRBJ1-4; D uncertain. V was cut by 2 bases and J by 5 bases, with 9 bases left in between. This CDR3 spans 14 amino acids. Per germline, CDR1 SEHNR and CDR2 FQNEAQ (reference sequence). CDR3 in amino acids: CASSLLAGNEKLFF. CDR3 sequence (DNA): TGTGCCAGCAGCTTATTGGCCGGGAATGAAAAACTGTTTTTT.

J is TRBJ1-6 and V is TRBV19, with D tentatively TRBD1 (5 bases). Germline CDR1 LNHDA, CDR2 SQIVND (reference sequence). CDR3 length: 13 residues. CDR3 DNA: TGTGCTATAGGGGCACGAGATAATTCACCCCTCCACTTT. Amino acid sequence: CAIGARDNSPLHF.

V and J are TRBV28 and TRBJ2-4; D is ambiguous. The CDR3 loop spans 21 amino acids. Germline V CDR1 and CDR2: MDHEN, SYDVKM. V lost 4 bases to trimming and J lost 1 base, with 29 bases between them. CDR3 residues: CASSSQLKPANPSRAKNIQYF. The CDR3, as DNA: TGTGCCAGCAGTTCCCAACTCAAGCCAGCCAATCCTTCGAGGGCCAAAAACATTCAGTACTTC.

The V call is TRBV29-1, the J call TRBJ2-1; 8 bases are a match to TRBD1. This CDR3 spans 16 amino acids. CDR1 and CDR2 (germline): SQVTM, ANQGSEA. V shed 0 bases, J shed 0 bases, and the junction held 4 bases outside the gene matches. The DNA of the CDR3 is TGCAGCGTTGAAGATCGGACAGGGAGCTCCTACAATGAGCAGTTCTTC. Translated: CSVEDRTGSSYNEQFF.

The chain recombines TRBV2 with TRBJ2-1, with D maybe TRBD2 (5 bases). This CDR3 spans 11 amino acids. Germline V gives CDR1 SNHLY, CDR2 FYNNEI. The V end was cut by 9 bases, the J end by 6 bases, with 9 bases between. CDR3 bases: TGTGCCAGTCCCGAGGGCAATGAGCAGTTCTTC. Translated: CASPEGNEQFF.

The chain carries TRBV19 and TRBJ1-4; D is undetermined. V was pared by 4 bases and J by 0 bases, with 9 bases between. The CDR3 sequence is 15 residues long. Germline CDR1 and CDR2: LNHDA and SQIVND (reference sequence). The CDR3 DNA is TGTGCCAGTAGTACCCGCGGGCCAACTAATGAAAAACTGTTTTTT. It yields the protein CASSTRGPTNEKLFF.

V gene TRBV28 combines with J gene TRBJ2-5, with 8 nucleotides matching TRBD1. The V gene's germline CDR1 is MDHEN and CDR2 SYDVKM. V lost 5 bases, J lost 5 bases, and 13 bases stayed unmatched. The CDR3 is made up of 16 amino acids. This chain's CDR3 is CASSPQRQGIWETQYF. CDR3 bases: TGTGCCAGCAGTCCTCAGCGACAGGGGATTTGGGAGACCCAGTACTTC.

V and J are TRBV18 and TRBJ1-1, with D unresolved. Looked up from germline, CDR1 is KGHSH and CDR2 is LQKENI. The CDR3 extends over 12 amino acids. Trimming left V 8 bases short and J 3 bases short, with 10 bases between. Here the CDR3 DNA reads TGTGCCAGCGCCAGAGGAGACACTGAAGCTTTCTTT. Residues: CASARGDTEAFF.

The V and J genes are TRBV28 and TRBJ1-6; TRBD1 is a possible D gene (5 bases). Germline V gives CDR1 MDHEN, CDR2 SYDVKM. Trimming took off 2 bases at V and 7 bases at J, with 9 bases between the two ends. The CDR3 extends over 14 amino acids. Here the CDR3 DNA reads TGTGCCAGCAGTTTAACTCGACAGAATTCACCCCTCCACTTT. It is translated as CASSLTRQNSPLHF.

V gene TRBV11-3 combines with J gene TRBJ2-1; 10 bases map to TRBD1. Germline V gene data show CDR1 as SGHNT and CDR2 as YENEEA. Unmatched junction bases numbered 3, after V lost 0 bases and J lost 4 bases. This CDR3 spans 16 amino acids. The CDR3 is CASSLDGQGGYNEQFF. The CDR3, as DNA: TGTGCCAGCAGCTTAGATGGACAGGGGGGATACAATGAGCAGTTCTTC.

The genes are TRBV2 and TRBJ1-1, with D possibly being TRBD1 (5 bases). The V end was cut by 5 bases, the J end by 5 bases, with 12 bases between. This CDR3 has 13 amino acids. Germline V CDR1 and CDR2: SNHLY, FYNNEI. This CDR3 reads CASSRARVTEAFF. The DNA of the CDR3 is TGTGCCAGCAGTCGCGCCAGGGTTACTGAAGCTTTCTTT.

Remarks on this clone: The DNA is omitted, as the CDR3 cannot be located on it reliably, and the CDR3 follows TCRdb's listing. The chain couples TRBV4-3 to TRBJ2-4; the table's D call TRBD1 went unverified against the DNA. CDR1 is LGHNA and CDR2 is YSLEER in the germline V gene. The CDR3 is 19 residues long, counting both termini. The CDR3 sequence is CASSQEGFLAGVPKNSQYF.

The rearrangement links TRBV15 to TRBJ1-4; 10 bases map to TRBD1. Germline CDR1 reads LNHNV; CDR2 reads YYDKDF (reference sequence). The V and J ends lost 1 base and 2 bases, in that order; junction bases with no gene match: 7. This CDR3 spans 18 amino acids. For the CDR3, the DNA is TGTGCCACCAGCAGAGCCCCGGACAGGGGGAGGACTAATGAAAAACTGTTTTTT. Protein product: CATSRAPDRGRTNEKLFF.

In its sample, this clone was seen a few times. In nucleotides, the CDR3 is TGTGCCAGTAGTCCCGTTGGACTAGCGGGAGGTACAGATACGCAGTATTTT. Encoded protein: CASSPVGLAGGTDTQYF. The J gene is TRBJ2-3, the V gene TRBV19; 14 bases map to TRBD2. V trimming: 5 bases; J trimming: 3 bases; junction bases outside the gene matches: 7. Per the germline V gene, CDR1 is LNHDA and CDR2 is SQIVND (reference sequence). The CDR3 spans 17 residues.

This clone was counted once. J is TRBJ2-3 and V is TRBV2; 8 bases are a match to TRBD2. Trimming cost V 3 bases and J 4 bases; bases outside gene matches: 6. Looked up from germline, CDR1 is SNHLY and CDR2 is FYNNEI. The CDR3 consists of 15 residues. DNA for the CDR3: TGTGCCAGCAGTGAGATCGGGGGGGAGTCAGATACGCAGTATTTT. It encodes CASSEIGGESDTQYF.